What follows describes a single TCR beta chain. This entry comes from a study of shared T cell receptors in the human thymus. Method: immunoSEQ multiplex PCR; TCRdb's copy keeps in-frame clones and lacks some. The top ten clones hold roughly 0.02% of a sample with about 380,000 clones, around 95% of them seen once. Trimming cost V 3 bases and J 6 bases; bases outside gene matches: 4. Germline V gene lookup returns CDR1 ENHRY and CDR2 SYGVKD. CDR3 size: 15 residues. The sample taken for sequencing was thymocytes. The TCR was taken from a human donor. This sequence joins TRBV10-3 and TRBJ1-5; 11 bases agree with TRBD1. CDR3 DNA: TGTGCCATCAGTGACCGGGACAGGGGGTTTCAGCCCCAGCATTTT. This sequence encodes CAISDRDRGFQPQHF.